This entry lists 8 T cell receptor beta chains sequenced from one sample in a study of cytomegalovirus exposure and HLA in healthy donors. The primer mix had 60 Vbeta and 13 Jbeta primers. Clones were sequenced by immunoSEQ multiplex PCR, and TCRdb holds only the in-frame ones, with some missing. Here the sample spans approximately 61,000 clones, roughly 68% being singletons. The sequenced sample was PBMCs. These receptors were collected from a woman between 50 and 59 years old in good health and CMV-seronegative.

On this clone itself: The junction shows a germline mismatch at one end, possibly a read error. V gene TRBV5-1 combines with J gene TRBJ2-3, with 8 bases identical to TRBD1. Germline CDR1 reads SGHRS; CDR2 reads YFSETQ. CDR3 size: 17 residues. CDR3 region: CVSSSTGVGRGTDTQYF. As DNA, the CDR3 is TGCGTCAGCAGCTCGACAGGGGTGGGAAGGGGCACAGATACGCAGTATTTT.

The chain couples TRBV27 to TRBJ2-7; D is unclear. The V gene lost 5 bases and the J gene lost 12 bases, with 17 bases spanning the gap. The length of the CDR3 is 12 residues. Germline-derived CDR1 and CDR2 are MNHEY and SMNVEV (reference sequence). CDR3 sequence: CASSDRVWAWYF. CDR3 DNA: TGTGCCAGCAGTGACCGTGTTTGGGCATGGTACTTC.

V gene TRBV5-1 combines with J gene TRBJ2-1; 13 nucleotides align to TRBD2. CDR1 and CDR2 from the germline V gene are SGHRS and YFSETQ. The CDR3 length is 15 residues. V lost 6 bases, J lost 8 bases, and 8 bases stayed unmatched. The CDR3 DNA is TGCGCCAGCACCGAGAGGACTAGCGGGAGTCATGAGCAGTTCTTC. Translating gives CASTERTSGSHEQFF.

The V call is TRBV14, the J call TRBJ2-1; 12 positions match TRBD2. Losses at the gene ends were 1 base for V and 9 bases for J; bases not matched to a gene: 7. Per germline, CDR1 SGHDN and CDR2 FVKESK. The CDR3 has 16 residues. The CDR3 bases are TGTGCCAGCAGCCAAGTCGGACTAGCGGGATTGGGTGAGCAGTTCTTC. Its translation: CASSQVGLAGLGEQFF. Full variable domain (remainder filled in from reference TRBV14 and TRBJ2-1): EAGVTQFPSHSVIEKGQTVTLRCDPISGHDNLYWYRRVMGKEIKFLLHFVKESKQDESGMPNNRFLAERTGGTYSTLKVQPAELEDSGVYFCASSQVGLAGLGEQFFGPGTRLTVL.

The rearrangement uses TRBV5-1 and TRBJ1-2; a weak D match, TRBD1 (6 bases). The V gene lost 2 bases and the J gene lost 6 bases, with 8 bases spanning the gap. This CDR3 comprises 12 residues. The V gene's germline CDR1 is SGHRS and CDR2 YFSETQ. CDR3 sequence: CASSFGTNGYTF. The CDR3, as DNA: TGCGCCAGCAGCTTTGGGACAAATGGCTACACCTTC. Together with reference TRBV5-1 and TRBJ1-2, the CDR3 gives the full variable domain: KAGVTQTPRYLIKTRGQQVTLSCSPISGHRSVSWYQQTPGQGLQFLFEYFSETQRNKGNFPGRFSGRQFSNSRSEMNVSTLELGDSALYLCASSFGTNGYTFGSGTRLTVV.

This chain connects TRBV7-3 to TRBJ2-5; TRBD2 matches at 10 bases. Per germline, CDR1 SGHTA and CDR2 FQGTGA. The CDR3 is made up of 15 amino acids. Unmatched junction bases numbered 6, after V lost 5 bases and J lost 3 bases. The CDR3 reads CASSPGLAFKETQYF. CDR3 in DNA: TGTGCCAGCAGCCCGGGACTAGCGTTTAAAGAGACCCAGTACTTC. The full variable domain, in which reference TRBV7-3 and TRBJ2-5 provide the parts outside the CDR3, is GAGVSQTPSNKVTEKGKYVELRCDPISGHTALYWYRQSLGQGPEFLIYFQGTGAADDSGLPNDRFFAVRPEGSVSTLKIQRTERGDSAVYLCASSPGLAFKETQYFGPGTRLLVL.

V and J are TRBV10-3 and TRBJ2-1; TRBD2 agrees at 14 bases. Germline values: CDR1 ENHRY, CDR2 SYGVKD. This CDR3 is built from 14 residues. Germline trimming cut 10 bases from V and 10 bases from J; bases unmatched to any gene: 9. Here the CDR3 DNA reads TGTGCCACCGTGGGACTAGCGGGAGTAAAGGAGCAGTTCTTC. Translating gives CATVGLAGVKEQFF.

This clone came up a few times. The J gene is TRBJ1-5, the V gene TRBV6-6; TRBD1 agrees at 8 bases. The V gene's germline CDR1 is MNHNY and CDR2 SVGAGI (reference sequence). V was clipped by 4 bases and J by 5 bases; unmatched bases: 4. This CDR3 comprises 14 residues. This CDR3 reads CASSSDRGHQPQHF. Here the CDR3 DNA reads TGTGCCAGCAGTTCCGACAGGGGACATCAGCCCCAGCATTTT.